Presented here are 25 T cell receptor beta chains from one specimen sequenced in a study of Ad26.COV2.S vaccination and SARS-CoV-2 variants. Indicated treatment: some 19 received Ad26.COV2.S at low or high dose, single or two shots; several received placebo; per-sample allocation not given. Sampling occurred on day 63 after the first vaccine or placebo injection. Here immunoSEQ multiplex PCR was the method, and the copy in TCRdb shows in-frame clones only, minus some. Among some 290,000 clones listed, around four fifths were seen once. The specimen comprised peripheral blood, sampled in a trial of Ad26.COV2.S vaccine versus placebo. These receptors all stem from a person between 18 and 65 years old who received the Ad26.COV2.S COVID-19 vaccine or a placebo.

V is TRBV19 and J is TRBJ1-1; possible D gene TRBD1, 6 bases. V lost 7 bases to trimming and J lost 6 bases, with 27 bases between them. Germline-derived CDR1 and CDR2 are LNHDA and SQIVND (reference sequence). CDR3 length: 17 residues. CDR3 bases: TGTGCCAGTACCCCCCCGGGGGCCGCCTGGGTTTTGGCTGAAGCTTTCTTT. This codes for CASTPPGAAWVLAEAFF. Looking up the rest from reference TRBV19 and TRBJ1-1 gives the full variable domain: DGGITQSPKYLFRKEGQNVTLSCEQNLNHDAMYWYRQDPGQGLRLIYYSQIVNDFQKGDIAEGYSVSREKKESFPLTVTSAQKNPTAFYLCASTPPGAAWVLAEAFFGQGTRLTVV.

This clone appeared once. V and J are TRBV28 and TRBJ1-5, with 8 positions matching TRBD1. Germline V gene sequence: CDR1 MDHEN, CDR2 SYDVKM. J lost 1 base, V lost 7 bases, and 6 bases had no gene match. The CDR3 contains 15 residues. This chain's CDR3 is CASTTQGASNQPQHF. DNA of the CDR3: TGTGCCAGCACTACTCAGGGGGCAAGCAATCAGCCCCAGCATTTT.

The chain employs TRBV10-3 and TRBJ2-6; the D is unclear. Trimming stripped 8 bases from V and 4 bases from J, with 15 bases between. This CDR3 comprises 15 residues. The germline V gene has CDR1 ENHRY and CDR2 SYGVKD. Here the CDR3 DNA reads TGTGCCATCCCTGCCCGAGGACCCGGGGCCAACGTCCTGACTTTC. Its translation is CAIPARGPGANVLTF.

The chain has TRBV21-1 and TRBJ1-1; TRBD1 reflects the table's D call only, with no check against the DNA. TRBV21-1 counts as a pseudogene. This CDR3 region has 12 residues. The chain's CDR3 is CARNRVVCGAFF. The CDR3 nucleotides read TGTGCCAGGAACAGGGTAGTGTGCGGAGCTTTCTTT.

The chain couples TRBV2 to TRBJ1-1; D gene ambiguous. From germline, CDR1 is SNHLY and CDR2 FYNNEI. Trimming removed 0 bases from V and 1 base from J, with 6 bases in between. This CDR3 is built from 14 residues. CDR3 sequence reads: CASSEALSNTEAFF. The CDR3 bases are TGTGCCAGCAGTGAAGCGCTCTCGAACACTGAAGCTTTCTTT.

The count of this clone is one. The J gene is TRBJ2-5, the V gene TRBV18; D gene unclear. Germline CDR1 KGHSH, CDR2 LQKENI. Between the trimmed V and J ends, which lost 2 bases and 5 bases, there was a span of 6 bases. This CDR3 is 12 amino acids long. The CDR3 region is CASSPERETQYF. The CDR3 DNA follows: TGTGCCAGCTCACCAGAACGGGAGACCCAGTACTTC.

The CDR3, as DNA: TGCGCCAGCAGCCCCCAGCCGGGATCCTCTGGAAACACCATATATTTT. This encodes CASSPQPGSSGNTIYF. The V and J genes are TRBV5-1 and TRBJ1-3; D ambiguous. Trimming shortened V by 4 bases and J by 0 bases, and 14 bases separated the two germline ends. CDR3 length equals 16 residues. Germline lookup yields CDR1 SGHRS and CDR2 YFSETQ.

V and J are TRBV20-1 and TRBJ2-3; D gene ambiguous. CDR1 and CDR2 from the germline V gene are DFQATT and SNEGSKA (reference sequence). This CDR3 spans 11 amino acids. The CDR3 DNA follows: TGCAGCCCTAGGAGCACAGATACGCAGTATTTT. Protein product: CSPRSTDTQYF.

V and J are TRBV5-1 and TRBJ2-7, with D perhaps being TRBD1 or TRBD2 (5 bases each). The CDR3 contains 15 residues. The germline gives CDR1 SGHRS, CDR2 YFSETQ. Trimming removed 1 base at V and 2 bases at J, with 13 bases between. The CDR3 here is CASSLSGRIPYEQYF. CDR3 nucleotides: TGCGCCAGCAGCTTGTCAGGGAGAATACCCTACGAGCAGTACTTC.

Points on this clone: Its ends do not fully match the called genes, so a read error is possible. The chain recombines TRBV2 with TRBJ2-7, with 8 bases fitting TRBD1. This CDR3 comprises 18 residues. Germline loops: CDR1 SNHLY, CDR2 FYNNEI. Here the CDR3 DNA reads TGTGCCAGCAGCGAAGGGGGAAGGACAGGGACGCTCTCCGGCGAGCAGTACTTC. Translated, it gives CASSEGGRTGTLSGEQYF.

The rearrangement joins TRBV5-5 to TRBJ2-1; 11 bases are shared with TRBD2. The germline V gene has CDR1 SGHKS and CDR2 YYEKEE (reference sequence). This CDR3 is 14 amino acids long. The trim removed 6 bases at V and 5 bases at J, leaving 4 bases unmatched. For the CDR3, the DNA is TGTGCCAGCACACTAGCGGGGGTGAACAATGAGCAGTTCTTC. The encoded protein is CASTLAGVNNEQFF.

The genes are TRBV9 and TRBJ2-1; unclear D gene. From germline, CDR1 is SGDLS and CDR2 YYNGEE. Trimming cost V 1 base and J 7 bases, with 12 bases left between them. The CDR3 consists of 14 residues. CDR3 DNA: TGTGCCAGCAGCGTATGGACGAGCACGAATGAGCAGTTCTTC. Residues: CASSVWTSTNEQFF.

This chain joins TRBV6-1 and TRBJ2-4, with D possibly being TRBD1 (6 bases). CDR1 and CDR2 from the germline V gene are MNHNS and SASEGT. The CDR3 is 15 residues long. Trimming cost V 1 base and J 8 bases, with 15 bases left between them. DNA for the CDR3: TGTGCCAGCAGTGAAGACCCGCAGGGGCGGGACATTCAGTACTTC. Protein sequence: CASSEDPQGRDIQYF.

The CDR3 DNA reads TGTGCCAGCAGTCGCTCTTACAGCAATCAGCCCCAGCATTTT. Translation: CASSRSYSNQPQHF. The chain links TRBV6-5 to TRBJ1-5; unclear D gene. The germline gives CDR1 MNHEY, CDR2 SVGAGI. The length of the CDR3 is 14 residues. The V gene lost 5 bases and the J gene lost 1 base, with 9 bases spanning the gap.

For this clone: Different DNA sequences within this sample yield the same CDR3. The chain uses TRBV12-3 or TRBV12-4 and TRBJ1-2, with D hard to call. V lost 2 bases and J 5 bases, leaving 6 bases between the germline ends. CDR3 length: 12 residues. CDR3: CASSLSSYGYTF. CDR3 DNA: TGTGCCAGCAGTTTATCGTCATATGGCTACACCTTC.

The chain recombines TRBV12-3 or TRBV12-4 with TRBJ2-3; D remains unclear. Trimming took 3 bases from V and 5 from J, leaving 6 bases between them. The CDR3 contains 12 residues. CDR3 DNA sequence: TGTGCCAGCAGTTTTGGTGGAGATACGCAGTATTTT. This translates into CASSFGGDTQYF.

This clone has just a few counts. V is TRBV28 and J is TRBJ2-7; the D gene is possibly TRBD1 (6 bases). The CDR3 spans 14 residues. Per germline, CDR1 MDHEN and CDR2 SYDVKM. V was shortened by 4 bases and J by 1 base, with 11 bases between the two germline ends. The CDR3 loop is CASSSWTASYEQYF. The CDR3, as DNA: TGTGCCAGCAGTTCCTGGACAGCTTCCTACGAGCAGTACTTC.

This chain joins TRBV6-9 and TRBJ2-3; D is possibly TRBD1 or TRBD2 (6 bases each). CDR3 length: 15 residues. CDR1 is MNHGY, CDR2 SVAAGI, per germline. With 3 bases removed from V and 4 bases from J, the gap between germline ends came to 14 bases. The CDR3 loop is CASSYAQGGSDTQYF. The CDR3 nucleotides are TGTGCCAGCAGTTACGCCCAAGGGGGGTCAGATACGCAGTATTTT.

J is TRBJ1-5 and V is TRBV5-6; 7 nucleotides agree with TRBD1. Germline V gene sequence: CDR1 SGHDT, CDR2 YYEEEE. J gave up 6 bases and V 0 bases, and 3 bases lay outside the gene matches. The CDR3 consists of 14 residues. The CDR3 DNA reads TGTGCCAGCAGCTTGGCGCAGGGGGGTCAGCCCCAGCATTTT. It encodes CASSLAQGGQPQHF.

This sequence joins TRBV7-9 and TRBJ2-1; the match to TRBD2 covers 9 bases. The V gene's germline CDR1 is SEHNR and CDR2 FQNEAQ (reference sequence). J lost 3 bases, V lost 6 bases, and 15 bases had no gene match. The CDR3 runs 18 residues. The CDR3 protein is CASRGRLASGAIYNEQFF. The CDR3 coding sequence is TGTGCCAGCAGGGGTCGATTGGCTAGCGGGGCTATCTACAATGAGCAGTTCTTC.

The chain joins TRBV11-2 to TRBJ2-7; D is perhaps TRBD1 (5 bases). The CDR3 has 16 amino acids. V was trimmed by 3 bases and J by 0 bases, leaving 15 bases between them. In germline, CDR1 is SGHAT, CDR2 FQNNGV. Here the CDR3 DNA reads TGTGCCAGCAGCTTCTGTCACGAGGACAACTCCTACGAGCAGTACTTC. It translates to CASSFCHEDNSYEQYF.

The V call is TRBV7-8, the J call TRBJ2-1; either TRBD1 or TRBD2 may fit D (6 bases each). The CDR3 is made up of 15 amino acids. Germline V gene lookup returns CDR1 SGHVS and CDR2 FQNEAQ. V was pared by 3 bases and J by 5 bases, with 14 bases between. CDR3 DNA: TGTGCCAGCAGCTTGGGTTGGGGGGCGGACAATGAGCAGTTCTTC. This encodes CASSLGWGADNEQFF.

V and J are TRBV28 and TRBJ1-1; D is unresolved. The V gene lost 7 bases and the J gene lost 4 bases, with 13 bases spanning the gap. Germline CDR1 reads MDHEN; CDR2 reads SYDVKM. The CDR3 totals 13 residues. CDR3 DNA: TGTGCCAGCAACCAGAATCGAGGCACTGAAGCTTTCTTT. This sequence encodes CASNQNRGTEAFF.

The sample holds one count of this clone. J is TRBJ2-1 and V is TRBV15; 11 bases fit TRBD2. The V segment lost 4 bases and the J segment 4 bases; nucleotides outside the gene matches: 9. The germline gives CDR1 LNHNV, CDR2 YYDKDF (reference sequence). The CDR3 loop spans 17 amino acids. This chain's CDR3 is CATSTNRLAGLYNEQFF. CDR3 sequence (DNA): TGTGCCACCAGCACCAACCGACTAGCGGGGCTTTACAATGAGCAGTTCTTC. The whole variable domain, remainder taken from reference TRBV15 and TRBJ2-1, is DAMVIQNPRYQVTQFGKPVTLSCSQTLNHNVMYWYQQKSSQAPKLLFHYYDKDFNNEADTPDNFQSRRPNTSFCFLDIRSPGLGDTAMYLCATSTNRLAGLYNEQFFGPGTRLTVL.

V is TRBV28 and J is TRBJ1-4, with 8 bases that match TRBD1. The CDR3 covers 14 residues. The ends lost 5 bases at V and 8 bases at J; junction bases unmatched: 7. The V gene's germline CDR1 is MDHEN and CDR2 SYDVKM. The CDR3 sequence: CASSPDREEEKLFF. The DNA for the CDR3 is TGTGCCAGCAGTCCGGACAGGGAGGAGGAAAAACTGTTTTTT. The full variable domain, in which reference TRBV28 and TRBJ1-4 provide the parts outside the CDR3, is DVKVTQSSRYLVKRTGEKVFLECVQDMDHENMFWYRQDPGLGLRLIYFSYDVKMKEKGDIPEGYSVSREKKERFSLILESASTNQTSMYLCASSPDREEEKLFFGSGTQLSVL.